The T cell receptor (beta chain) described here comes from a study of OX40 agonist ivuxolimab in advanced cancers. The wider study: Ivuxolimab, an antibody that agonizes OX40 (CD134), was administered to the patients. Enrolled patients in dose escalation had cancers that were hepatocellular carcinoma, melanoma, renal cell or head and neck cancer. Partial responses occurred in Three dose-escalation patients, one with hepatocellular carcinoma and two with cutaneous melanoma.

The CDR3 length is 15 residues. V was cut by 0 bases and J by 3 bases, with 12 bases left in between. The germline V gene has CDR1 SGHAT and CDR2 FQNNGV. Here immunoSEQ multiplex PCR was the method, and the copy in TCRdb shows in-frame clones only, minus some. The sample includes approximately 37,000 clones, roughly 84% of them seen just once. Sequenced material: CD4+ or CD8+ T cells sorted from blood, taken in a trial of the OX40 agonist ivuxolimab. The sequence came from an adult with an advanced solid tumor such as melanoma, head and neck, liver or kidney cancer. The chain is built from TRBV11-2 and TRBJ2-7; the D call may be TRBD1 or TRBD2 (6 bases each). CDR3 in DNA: TGTGCCAGCAGCTTAGACCGGGGGCCGTTCTACGAGCAGTACTTC. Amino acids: CASSLDRGPFYEQYF.